The clone carrying this T cell receptor beta chain has just one count. Method: immunoSEQ multiplex PCR; TCRdb's copy keeps in-frame clones and lacks some. Of around 110,000 clones in the sample, around 89% were seen once. The data belong to a study of control samples from healthy donors and cancer patients. V lost 0 bases to trimming and J lost 5 bases; unmatched junction nucleotides: 0. Looked up from germline, CDR1 is SGHNT and CDR2 is YYREEE (reference sequence). The CDR3 covers 14 residues. The chain couples TRBV5-4 to TRBJ2-4; TRBD2 agrees at 9 bases. The sequenced sample was PBMCs. This sequence was found in a woman aged 45-60 years with colorectal cancer. CDR3 sequence: CASSLGGGENIQYF. Here the CDR3 DNA reads TGTGCCAGCAGCTTGGGCGGGGGGGAAAACATTCAGTACTTC.